One TCR beta chain is described in this entry. The sample belongs to a study of blood T cell repertoires in COVID-19. Method: immunoSEQ multiplex PCR; TCRdb's copy keeps in-frame clones and lacks some. The data contain more than 200,000 clones, about nine tenths of them singletons. The clonotype originates from a man under 40 in a cohort exposed to, infected with or recovered from COVID-19 (not recorded which). Sample: PBMCs or T cells enriched from blood (not recorded which).

CDR3 residues: CASSPRTGIYTEAFF. The CDR3 region has the DNA TGTGCCAGCAGTCCTAGGACAGGTATTTACACTGAAGCTTTCTTT. The chain recombines TRBV27 with TRBJ1-1, with 7 bases that match TRBD1. Trimming took 5 bases from V and 3 from J; bases not matched to a gene: 9. The germline gives CDR1 MNHEY, CDR2 SMNVEV (reference sequence). The CDR3 loop spans 15 amino acids.